The 25 T cell receptor beta chains reported below all come from one sample, sequenced in a study of T cell responses to AZD1222 COVID-19 vaccine (dated by TCRdb to the early 2020s). Interpreted using the paper, the time point label stands for: baseline before first vaccination. Library creation used the immunoSEQ multiplex PCR assay. As stored in TCRdb, this immuneACCESS dataset retains in-frame rearrangements with V and J assigned. A fraction of the clones does not appear; measured against another copy, unresolved V genes explain less than half of the discrepancy, and the remainder lacks a known reason. This sample has roughly 120,000 clones in its table, and about nine tenths of those were observed once. The top ten clones comprise about 5% of the sample. This material consisted of peripheral blood, taken on day 0 of AZD1222 vaccination. The receptors here all came from an adult in good health.

The J gene is TRBJ2-3, the V gene TRBV7-9, with 7 nucleotides matching TRBD1. After removal of 5 bases from V and 2 bases from J, the junction contained 7 bases not matched to a gene. The CDR3 covers 15 residues. Germline V CDR1 and CDR2: SEHNR, FQNEAQ (reference sequence). The chain's CDR3 is CASSRAGQVTDTQYF. CDR3 nucleotides: TGTGCCAGCAGCCGAGCCGGACAGGTCACAGATACGCAGTATTTT.

The J gene is TRBJ2-2, the V gene TRBV12-5; D might be TRBD2 (5 bases). Trimming took off 0 bases at V and 0 bases at J, with 11 bases between the two ends. Germline CDR1 and CDR2: LGHNT and FRNRAP. The CDR3 contains 17 residues. The CDR3, as DNA: TGTGCTAGTGGTTTGGTAGTTGGGAGCCCGAACACCGGGGAGCTGTTTTTT. Translated, it gives CASGLVVGSPNTGELFF.

The CDR3: CASRAEGREQYF. Here the CDR3 DNA reads TGTGCCAGCAGGGCCGAGGGGCGCGAGCAGTACTTC. The V gene is TRBV2, the J gene TRBJ2-7, with D perhaps TRBD1 or TRBD2 (5 bases each). This CDR3 spans 12 amino acids. The germline gives CDR1 SNHLY, CDR2 FYNNEI. The V and J ends lost 6 bases and 6 bases respectively, with 12 bases between them.

The rearrangement joins TRBV19 to TRBJ1-5; D unclear. The CDR3 spans 14 residues. Germline V gene data show CDR1 as LNHDA and CDR2 as SQIVND (reference sequence). Trimming left V 0 bases short and J 11 bases short, with 14 bases between. CDR3 region: CASSIEAVGRTQHF. The CDR3 coding sequence is TGTGCCAGTAGTATAGAGGCGGTAGGGCGGACCCAGCATTTT.

The DNA for the CDR3 is TGTGCCAGCTCACCACAAAGTAGAGGGGGATACTATGGCTACACCTTC. Its protein is CASSPQSRGGYYGYTF. The V gene is TRBV18, the J gene TRBJ1-2; TRBD1 is a possible D gene (6 bases). Trimming pared 1 base from V and 3 bases from J, leaving 15 bases between. The CDR3 is 16 residues long. Germline CDR1 KGHSH, CDR2 LQKENI.

This clone was found once. The chain links TRBV3-1 (or the pseudogene TRBV3-2) to TRBJ1-6; weak D call: TRBD1 (5 bases). The CDR3 is made up of 12 amino acids. V shed 4 bases and J shed 11 bases, with 9 bases lying between them. Germline loops: CDR1 LGHDT, CDR2 YNNKEL (reference sequence). The CDR3 DNA is TGTGCCAGCAGCCCAGGGAGAGCACCCCTCCACTTT. Encoded protein: CASSPGRAPLHF.

V and J are TRBV27 and TRBJ1-1, with no clear D. This CDR3 region has 12 residues. Per the germline V gene, CDR1 is MNHEY and CDR2 is SMNVEV (reference sequence). V lost 9 bases and J lost 0, with 8 bases in between. The CDR3 loop reads CASKRMNTEAFF. The CDR3 DNA sequence: TGTGCCAGTAAAAGGATGAACACTGAAGCTTTCTTT.

V and J are TRBV7-9 and TRBJ1-4; 8 bases are shared with TRBD1. Germline-derived CDR1 and CDR2 are SEHNR and FQNEAQ (reference sequence). With V trimmed by 3 bases and J by 8 bases, 5 bases remained unmatched. This CDR3 has 14 amino acids. The CDR3 here is CASSFGQGGEKLFF. For the CDR3, the DNA is TGTGCCAGCAGCTTCGGACAGGGTGGCGAAAAACTGTTTTTT.

This rearrangement joins TRBV2 to TRBJ1-6; D is ambiguous. The germline V and J ends were trimmed by 1 base and 0 bases, with 7 bases remaining between them. CDR1 is SNHLY and CDR2 is FYNNEI in the germline V gene. This CDR3 is built from 16 residues. CDR3 amino acids: CASSEGISSYNSPLHF. Here the CDR3 DNA reads TGTGCCAGCAGTGAAGGAATCAGCTCCTATAATTCACCCCTCCACTTT.

V and J are TRBV4-2 and TRBJ1-4, with a tentative D call TRBD1 (6 bases). Trimming stripped 5 bases from V and 0 bases from J, with 16 bases between. The germline V gene has CDR1 LGHNA and CDR2 YNFKEQ. The CDR3 totals 17 residues. DNA for the CDR3: TGTGCCAGCAGCATAGCAGGGGCACTCACAACTAATGAAAAACTGTTTTTT. It is translated as CASSIAGALTTNEKLFF.

The J gene is TRBJ1-1, the V gene TRBV4-3, with 7 bases matching TRBD1. Trimming took 4 bases from V and 0 from J; bases not matched to a gene: 5. This CDR3 is built from 15 residues. CDR1 is LGHNA, CDR2 YSLEER, per germline. The CDR3 sequence is CASSPLGTVNTEAFF. The CDR3 region has the DNA TGCGCCAGCAGCCCCCTCGGGACAGTGAACACTGAAGCTTTCTTT.

This chain's CDR3 is CASSLAAYEQYF. CDR3 nucleotide sequence: TGTGCCAGCAGCTTGGCAGCCTACGAGCAGTACTTC. This chain links TRBV5-6 with TRBJ2-7; D unclear. Trimming cost V 0 bases and J 2 bases, with 3 bases left between them. CDR3 length: 12 amino acids. CDR1 is SGHDT, CDR2 YYEEEE, per germline. The entire variable domain, with the rest obtained from reference TRBV5-6 and TRBJ2-7, is as follows: DAGVTQSPTHLIKTRGQQVTLRCSPKSGHDTVSWYQQALGQGPQFIFQYYEEEERQRGNFPDRFSGHQFPNYSSELNVNALLLGDSALYLCASSLAAYEQYFGPGTRLTVT.

J is TRBJ2-5 and V is TRBV3-1 (or the pseudogene TRBV3-2); 7 positions match TRBD1. CDR1 and CDR2 from the germline V gene are LGHDT and YNNKEL (reference sequence). J lost 5 bases, V lost 4 bases, and 7 bases had no gene match. The CDR3 sequence is 14 residues long. In DNA form, the CDR3 reads TGTGCCAGCAGCCTGGGACAGTTAAAGGAGACCCAGTACTTC. It encodes CASSLGQLKETQYF.

The chain combines TRBV11-1 with TRBJ2-5, with D perhaps assigned TRBD1 or TRBD2 (5 bases each). The germline V gene has CDR1 SGHAT and CDR2 FQDESV (reference sequence). V lost 2 bases to trimming and J lost 5 bases, with 12 bases between them. The CDR3 has 14 amino acids. The DNA for the CDR3 is TGTGCCAGCAGCTTATGGGGACGATCGGAGACCCAGTACTTC. Residues: CASSLWGRSETQYF.

This clone occurred once. This chain joins TRBV11-2 and TRBJ2-5; D is undetermined. The ends were cut back, 0 bases at V and 0 bases at J, with 5 bases in the middle. CDR1 SGHAT and CDR2 FQNNGV come from the germline V gene. There are 14 residues in the CDR3. The CDR3 coding sequence is TGTGCCAGCAGCTTAGAACTAAACCAAGAGACCCAGTACTTC. Encoded protein: CASSLELNQETQYF.

The chain links TRBV10-3 to TRBJ1-5; unclear D gene. Germline V lookup: CDR1 ENHRY, CDR2 SYGVKD. CDR3 length: 14 residues. V lost 5 bases, J lost 0 bases, and 8 bases lay in between. CDR3 protein: CAISPALSNQPQHF. The CDR3 DNA sequence: TGTGCCATCAGTCCGGCACTTAGCAATCAGCCCCAGCATTTT.

This clone has only one observation. V and J are TRBV5-1 and TRBJ2-7; 7 positions agree with TRBD1. The CDR3 has 13 residues. Germline values: CDR1 SGHRS, CDR2 YFSETQ. The J segment lost 6 bases and the V segment lost 2 bases, leaving 5 bases of the junction unmatched. The CDR3 spells CASSLLTGVEQYF. The DNA for the CDR3 is TGCGCCAGCAGCTTATTAACAGGGGTCGAGCAGTACTTC.

This clone appeared a single time. V usage is TRBV11-2 and J usage is TRBJ1-4, with no clear D. The CDR3 length is 15 residues. Trimming shortened V by 2 bases and J by 8 bases, and 15 bases separated the two germline ends. CDR1 SGHAT and CDR2 FQNNGV come from the germline V gene. CDR3 sequence (DNA): TGTGCCAGCAGCTTATCTAATCTAGAACTCGAAAAACTGTTTTTT. Translating gives CASSLSNLELEKLFF.

The chain carries TRBV6-6 and TRBJ2-5; TRBD2 matches 7 bases. V lost 4 bases, J lost 4 bases, and 3 bases stayed unmatched. CDR1 and CDR2 (germline): MNHNY, SVGAGI (reference sequence). The CDR3 sequence is 13 residues long. The CDR3 DNA reads TGTGCCAGCAGTTCTACTAGCGTAGAGACCCAGTACTTC. This sequence encodes CASSSTSVETQYF.

This sequence joins TRBV11-2 and TRBJ2-1; D gene ambiguous. The CDR3 extends over 15 amino acids. Germline CDR1 and CDR2: SGHAT and FQNNGV. Trimming stripped 1 base from V and 5 bases from J, with 12 bases between. CDR3 in amino acids: CASSLVAGPHNEQFF. The CDR3 DNA is TGTGCCAGCAGCTTAGTTGCCGGACCCCACAATGAGCAGTTCTTC.

The chain uses TRBV6-5 and TRBJ1-6, with 9 bases fitting TRBD1. The length of the CDR3 is 15 residues. J gave up 9 bases and V 7 bases, and 10 bases lay outside the gene matches. The germline CDR1 and CDR2 sequences are MNHEY and SVGAGI. CDR3 sequence: CASTLTGDRASPLHF. The CDR3, as DNA: TGTGCCAGCACTCTTACGGGGGACAGGGCTTCACCCCTCCACTTT.

This chain connects TRBV18 to TRBJ1-4; TRBD1 agrees at 7 bases. Unmatched junction bases numbered 24, after V lost 5 bases and J lost 3 bases. This CDR3 has 21 amino acids. Germline V gene data show CDR1 as KGHSH and CDR2 as LQKENI. CDR3 loop: CASSKTDRAWLCILPNEKLFF. As DNA, the CDR3 is TGTGCCAGCTCAAAAACCGACAGGGCTTGGCTTTGTATCCTACCTAATGAAAAACTGTTTTTT.

This rearrangement joins TRBV6-5 to TRBJ1-2; D ambiguous. In germline, CDR1 is MNHEY, CDR2 SVGAGI. Trimming pared 5 bases from V and 6 bases from J, leaving 13 bases between. The CDR3 runs 13 residues. CDR3 region: CASSPRGSDGYTF. CDR3 bases: TGTGCCAGCAGTCCCCGGGGTTCCGATGGCTACACCTTC.

The chain is built from TRBV5-4 and TRBJ2-3; D assignment may be TRBD1 or TRBD2 (6 bases each). The germline gives CDR1 SGHNT, CDR2 YYREEE (reference sequence). This CDR3 has 14 amino acids. The V end was cut by 1 base, the J end by 6 bases, with 12 bases between. The CDR3 nucleotides are TGTGCCAGCAGCTTGCCTAACGGGGGCGATACGCAGTATTTT. Its protein product is CASSLPNGGDTQYF.

V is TRBV7-3 and J is TRBJ2-6; 8 nucleotides line up with TRBD1. The CDR3 has 18 amino acids. The V gene end was trimmed by 0 bases and the J gene end by 1 base; junction bases not matched to a gene: 5. Germline CDR1 and CDR2: SGHTA and FQGTGA. The CDR3 DNA reads as TGTGCCAGCAGCTTAACGGGACAGGTCCTTTCTGGGGCCAACGTCCTGACTTTC. Residues: CASSLTGQVLSGANVLTF.